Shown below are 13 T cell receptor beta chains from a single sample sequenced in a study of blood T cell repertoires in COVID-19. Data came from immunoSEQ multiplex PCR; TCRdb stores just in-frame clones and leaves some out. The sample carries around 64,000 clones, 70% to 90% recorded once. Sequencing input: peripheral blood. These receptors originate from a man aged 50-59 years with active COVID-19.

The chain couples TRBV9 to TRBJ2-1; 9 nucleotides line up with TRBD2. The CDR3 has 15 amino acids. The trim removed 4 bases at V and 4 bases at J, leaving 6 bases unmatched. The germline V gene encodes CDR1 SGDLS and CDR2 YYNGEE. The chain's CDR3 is CASSPLSGRYNEQFF. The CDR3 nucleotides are TGTGCCAGCAGCCCACTGAGCGGGAGGTACAATGAGCAGTTCTTC. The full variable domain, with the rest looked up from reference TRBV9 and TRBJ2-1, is DSGVTQTPKHLITATGQRVTLRCSPRSGDLSVYWYQQSLDQGLQFLIQYYNGEERAKGNILERFSAQQFPDLHSELNLSSLELGDSALYFCASSPLSGRYNEQFFGPGTRLTVL.

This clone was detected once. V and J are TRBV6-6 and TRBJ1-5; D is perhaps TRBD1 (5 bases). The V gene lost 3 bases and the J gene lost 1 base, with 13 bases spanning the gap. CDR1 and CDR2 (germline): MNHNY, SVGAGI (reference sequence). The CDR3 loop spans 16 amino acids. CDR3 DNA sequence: TGTGCCAGCAGTTATGGAACCTCAGGGAGCAATCAGCCCCAGCATTTT. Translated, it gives CASSYGTSGSNQPQHF.

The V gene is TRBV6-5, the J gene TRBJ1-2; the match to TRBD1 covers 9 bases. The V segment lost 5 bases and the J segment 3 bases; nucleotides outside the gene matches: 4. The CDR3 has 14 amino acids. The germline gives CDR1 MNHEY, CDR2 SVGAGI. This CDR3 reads CASSTRTGDYGYTF. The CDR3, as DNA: TGTGCCAGCAGTACCCGGACAGGGGACTATGGCTACACCTTC.

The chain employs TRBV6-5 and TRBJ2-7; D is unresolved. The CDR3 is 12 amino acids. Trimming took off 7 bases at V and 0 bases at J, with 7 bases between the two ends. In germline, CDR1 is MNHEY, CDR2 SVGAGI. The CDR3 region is CASTSFSYEQYF. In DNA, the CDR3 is TGTGCCAGCACTTCCTTCTCCTACGAGCAGTACTTC.

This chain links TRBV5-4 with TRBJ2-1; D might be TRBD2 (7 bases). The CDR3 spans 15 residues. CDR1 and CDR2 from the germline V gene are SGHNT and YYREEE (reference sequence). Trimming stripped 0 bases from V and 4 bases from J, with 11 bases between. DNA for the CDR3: TGTGCCAGCAGCTTGGGGGGAGGGGGTTACAATGAGCAGTTCTTC. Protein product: CASSLGGGGYNEQFF.

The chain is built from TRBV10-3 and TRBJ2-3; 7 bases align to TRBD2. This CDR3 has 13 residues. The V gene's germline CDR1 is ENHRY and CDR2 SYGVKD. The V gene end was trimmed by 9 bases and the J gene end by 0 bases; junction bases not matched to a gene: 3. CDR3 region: CAMGGSSTDTQYF. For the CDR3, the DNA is TGTGCCATGGGGGGGTCGAGCACAGATACGCAGTATTTT.

CDR3 residues: CASSTLGGTSDIQYF. The CDR3 nucleotides are TGTGCCAGTAGTACCCTCGGGGGGACTTCTGACATTCAGTACTTC. The chain joins TRBV19 to TRBJ2-4; 7 bases are a match to TRBD2. V shed 4 bases and J 8 bases; nucleotides not matched to a gene: 11. CDR3 length: 15 amino acids. Germline assignment: CDR1 LNHDA and CDR2 SQIVND (reference sequence).

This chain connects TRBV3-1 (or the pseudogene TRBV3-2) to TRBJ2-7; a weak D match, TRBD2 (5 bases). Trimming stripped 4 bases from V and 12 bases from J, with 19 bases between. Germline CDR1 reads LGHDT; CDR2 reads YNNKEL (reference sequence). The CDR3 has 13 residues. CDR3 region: CASSRTSGSEGYF. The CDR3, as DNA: TGTGCCAGCAGCCGGACCTCCGGGTCCGAGGGGTACTTC.

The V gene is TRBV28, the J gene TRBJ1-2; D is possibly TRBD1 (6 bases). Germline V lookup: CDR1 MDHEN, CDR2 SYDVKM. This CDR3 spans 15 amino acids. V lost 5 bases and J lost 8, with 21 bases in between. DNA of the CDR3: TGTGCCAGCAGTCTTCACAGGGACCCGCTATGGGGCTACACCTTC. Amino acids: CASSLHRDPLWGYTF.

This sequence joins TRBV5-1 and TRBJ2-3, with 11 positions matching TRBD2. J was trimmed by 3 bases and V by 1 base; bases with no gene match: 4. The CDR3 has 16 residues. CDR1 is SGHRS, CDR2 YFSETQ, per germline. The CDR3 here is CASSLSVAGGTDTQYF. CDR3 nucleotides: TGCGCCAGCAGCTTGTCGGTAGCGGGAGGGACAGATACGCAGTATTTT.

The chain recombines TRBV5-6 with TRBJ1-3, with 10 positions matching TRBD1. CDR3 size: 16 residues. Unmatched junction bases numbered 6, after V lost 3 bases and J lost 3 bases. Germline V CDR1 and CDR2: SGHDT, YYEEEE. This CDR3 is CASSSWTGGVGNTIYF. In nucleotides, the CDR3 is TGTGCCAGCAGCTCCTGGACAGGGGGGGTTGGAAACACCATATATTTT.

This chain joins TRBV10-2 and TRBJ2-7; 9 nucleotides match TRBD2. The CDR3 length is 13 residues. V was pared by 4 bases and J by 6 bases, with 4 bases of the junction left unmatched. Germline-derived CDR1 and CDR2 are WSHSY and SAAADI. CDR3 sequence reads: CASSVAGGVEQYF. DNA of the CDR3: TGCGCCAGCAGTGTGGCGGGAGGGGTCGAGCAGTACTTC.

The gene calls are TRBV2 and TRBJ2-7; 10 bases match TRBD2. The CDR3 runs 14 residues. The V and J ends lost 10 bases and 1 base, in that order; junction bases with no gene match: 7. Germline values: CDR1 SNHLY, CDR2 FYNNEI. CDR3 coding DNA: TGTGCCAACAGAGCGGGAGGGGGATCCTACGAGCAGTACTTC. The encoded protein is CANRAGGGSYEQYF.